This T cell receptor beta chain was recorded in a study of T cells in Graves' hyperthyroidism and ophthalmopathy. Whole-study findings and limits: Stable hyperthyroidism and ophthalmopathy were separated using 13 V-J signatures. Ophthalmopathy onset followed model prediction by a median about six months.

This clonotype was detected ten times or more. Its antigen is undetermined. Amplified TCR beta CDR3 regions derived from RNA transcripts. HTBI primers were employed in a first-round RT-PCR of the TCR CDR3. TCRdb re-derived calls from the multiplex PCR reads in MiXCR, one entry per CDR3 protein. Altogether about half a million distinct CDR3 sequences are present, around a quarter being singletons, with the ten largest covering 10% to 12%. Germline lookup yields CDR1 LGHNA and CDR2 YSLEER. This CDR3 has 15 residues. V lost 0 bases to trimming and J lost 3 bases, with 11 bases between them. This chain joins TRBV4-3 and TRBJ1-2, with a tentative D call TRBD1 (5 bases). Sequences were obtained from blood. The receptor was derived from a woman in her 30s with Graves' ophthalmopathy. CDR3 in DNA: TGCGCCAGCAGCCAAGATGCTGGACACGACTATGGCTACACCTTC. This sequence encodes CASSQDAGHDYGYTF.